This passage covers 15 T cell receptor beta chains from one sample sequenced in a study of Ad26.COV2.S vaccination and SARS-CoV-2 variants. Profiled with immunoSEQ multiplex PCR; TCRdb holds only in-frame clones, not every one. This sample has 350,000 to 450,000 clones, with around 92% found just once. The treatment here: around 19 received Ad26.COV2.S at low or high dose, single or two shots; about 5 received placebo; per-sample allocation not given. All samples were drawn on day 63, counting from the first vaccine or placebo injection. The sample in question was peripheral blood, obtained in a trial of Ad26.COV2.S vaccine versus placebo. All receptors come from a person between 18 and 65 years old who received the Ad26.COV2.S COVID-19 vaccine or a placebo.

V is TRBV7-9 and J is TRBJ2-3, with D possibly matching TRBD1 (6 bases). Germline loops: CDR1 SEHNR, CDR2 FQNEAQ (reference sequence). The CDR3 has 14 amino acids. With 4 bases removed from V and 3 bases from J, the gap between germline ends came to 11 bases. As DNA, the CDR3 is TGTGCCAGCAGCTCCACAGGGAGAACAGATACGCAGTATTTT. This sequence encodes CASSSTGRTDTQYF.

The genes are TRBV28 and TRBJ1-5; 7 nucleotides agree with TRBD1. This CDR3 is built from 15 residues. Losses at the gene ends were 5 bases for V and 2 bases for J; bases not matched to a gene: 6. Germline V gene lookup returns CDR1 MDHEN and CDR2 SYDVKM. The CDR3 region has the DNA TGTGCCAGCAGTCCACGACAGGGAGGCAATCAGCCCCAGCATTTT. Its protein product is CASSPRQGGNQPQHF.

The chain has TRBV5-6 and TRBJ2-2, with D maybe TRBD2 (6 bases). This CDR3 is 15 amino acids long. From germline, CDR1 is SGHDT and CDR2 YYEEEE. Trimming took 6 bases from V and 1 from J, leaving 13 bases between them. The CDR3 DNA sequence: TGTGCCAGCAACCAGGCGGGGCGGAACACCGGGGAGCTGTTTTTT. It specifies CASNQAGRNTGELFF. The full variable domain, completed using reference TRBV5-6 and TRBJ2-2, is DAGVTQSPTHLIKTRGQQVTLRCSPKSGHDTVSWYQQALGQGPQFIFQYYEEEERQRGNFPDRFSGHQFPNYSSELNVNALLLGDSALYLCASNQAGRNTGELFFGEGSRLTVL.

The chain recombines TRBV6-5 with TRBJ2-1, with 14 bases lining up with TRBD2. After removal of 11 bases from V and 9 bases from J, the junction contained 9 bases not matched to a gene. The germline gives CDR1 MNHEY, CDR2 SVGAGI. The CDR3 runs 14 residues. The CDR3 sequence is CAGTGLAGGTEQFF. The CDR3 coding sequence is TGTGCCGGCACCGGACTAGCGGGGGGAACTGAGCAGTTCTTC.

The V and J genes are TRBV5-6 and TRBJ2-5; 10 bases match TRBD2. V lost 3 bases and J lost 1; bases outside the gene matches: 6. CDR1 and CDR2 from the germline V gene are SGHDT and YYEEEE. The CDR3 has 16 residues. CDR3 amino acids: CASSSRTSGVQETQYF. The CDR3 DNA reads TGTGCCAGCAGCTCCCGGACTAGCGGAGTCCAAGAGACCCAGTACTTC.

The chain uses TRBV13 and TRBJ2-7; D is unresolved. The length of the CDR3 is 11 residues. Germline V CDR1 and CDR2: PRHDT, FYEKMQ (reference sequence). The V end lost 4 bases, the J end lost 3 bases, and 4 bases lay between the germline ends. CDR3 amino acids: CASSSNYEQYF. The CDR3 DNA is TGTGCCAGCAGCTCCAACTACGAGCAGTACTTC.

V and J are TRBV5-6 and TRBJ1-1; D is perhaps TRBD1 (6 bases). V was pared by 0 bases and J by 8 bases, with 8 bases between. The CDR3 has 12 residues. Germline assignment: CDR1 SGHDT and CDR2 YYEEEE. For the CDR3, the DNA is TGTGCCAGCAGCTTGGGACAGGCCGAAGCTTTCTTT. Its protein product is CASSLGQAEAFF.

This clone has just one count. The V and J genes are TRBV28 and TRBJ2-2; D gene unclear. Trimming stripped 6 bases from V and 2 bases from J, with 4 bases between. Germline lookup yields CDR1 MDHEN and CDR2 SYDVKM. The CDR3 has 12 amino acids. CDR3 loop: CASSLNTGELFF. The DNA of the CDR3 is TGTGCCAGCAGCCTAAACACCGGGGAGCTGTTTTTT.

The gene calls are TRBV6-5 and TRBJ2-5, with TRBD1 matching over 9 bases. Trimming removed 6 bases from V and 3 bases from J; junction bases left unmatched: 2. The CDR3 contains 13 residues. The germline V gene encodes CDR1 MNHEY and CDR2 SVGAGI. CDR3 loop: CASRTGGEETQYF. The CDR3 DNA follows: TGTGCCAGCAGAACAGGGGGCGAAGAGACCCAGTACTTC.

The chain uses TRBV15 and TRBJ1-2, with 8 bases matching TRBD1. The V segment lost 8 bases and the J segment 4 bases; nucleotides outside the gene matches: 6. From germline, CDR1 is LNHNV and CDR2 YYDKDF (reference sequence). The CDR3 is 13 amino acids. CDR3 region: CATQTGGSYGYTF. The CDR3 bases are TGTGCCACCCAAACAGGGGGTAGCTATGGCTACACCTTC.

The J gene is TRBJ2-3, the V gene TRBV5-5; 8 bases align to TRBD1. Losses at the gene ends were 2 bases for V and 0 bases for J; bases not matched to a gene: 5. The germline V gene has CDR1 SGHKS and CDR2 YYEKEE (reference sequence). CDR3 size: 16 residues. The CDR3 is CASSLTGTGSTDTQYF. DNA of the CDR3: TGTGCCAGCAGCTTAACAGGGACAGGTAGCACAGATACGCAGTATTTT.

The chain employs TRBV15 and TRBJ2-7; D gene ambiguous. From germline, CDR1 is LNHNV and CDR2 YYDKDF (reference sequence). V lost 0 bases and J 4 bases, leaving 7 bases between the germline ends. This CDR3 has 13 amino acids. CDR3 sequence (DNA): TGTGCCACCAGCAGAGAGATTGTTTACGAGCAGTACTTC. Encoded protein: CATSREIVYEQYF.

This clone was counted a single time. The rearrangement uses TRBV6-1 and TRBJ2-3; D ambiguous. The CDR3 runs 15 residues. Germline CDR1 MNHNS, CDR2 SASEGT. Trimming shortened V by 3 bases and J by 4 bases, and 14 bases separated the two germline ends. The CDR3 sequence: CASSDQPKNPDTQYF. As DNA, the CDR3 is TGTGCCAGCAGTGATCAACCTAAAAATCCAGATACGCAGTATTTT.

The genes are TRBV7-8 and TRBJ1-2, with TRBD1 identical over 9 bases. V lost 3 bases, J lost 6 bases, and 17 bases stayed unmatched. Germline values: CDR1 SGHVS, CDR2 FQNEAQ. The CDR3 is 18 residues long. CDR3 coding DNA: TGTGCCAGCAGCTTGACGGGACAGGGTGTTTTAAAGGATGATGGCTACACCTTC. Encoded protein: CASSLTGQGVLKDDGYTF.

The J gene is TRBJ1-2, the V gene TRBV5-1, with 8 bases matching TRBD1. The CDR3 length is 14 residues. In germline, CDR1 is SGHRS, CDR2 YFSETQ. J lost 4 bases, V lost 0 bases, and 2 bases had no gene match. CDR3 nucleotides: TGCGCCAGCAGCTTGGGACAGGGGAGCTATGGCTACACCTTC. It is translated as CASSLGQGSYGYTF.